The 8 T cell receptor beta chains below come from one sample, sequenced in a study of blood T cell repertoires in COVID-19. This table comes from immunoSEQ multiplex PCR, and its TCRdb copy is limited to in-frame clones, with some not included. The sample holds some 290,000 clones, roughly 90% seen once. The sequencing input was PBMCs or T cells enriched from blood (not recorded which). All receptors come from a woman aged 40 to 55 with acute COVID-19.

The CDR3 DNA reads TGCGCCAGCAGCTTGGTTACAGGGCCCGGGGAGCTGTTTTTT. It encodes CASSLVTGPGELFF. The gene calls are TRBV5-1 and TRBJ2-2, with a weak D call TRBD1 (6 bases). The length of the CDR3 is 14 residues. In germline, CDR1 is SGHRS, CDR2 YFSETQ. Trimming left V 0 bases short and J 6 bases short, with 9 bases between. Complete variable domain (other parts from reference TRBV5-1 and TRBJ2-2): KAGVTQTPRYLIKTRGQQVTLSCSPISGHRSVSWYQQTPGQGLQFLFEYFSETQRNKGNFPGRFSGRQFSNSRSEMNVSTLELGDSALYLCASSLVTGPGELFFGEGSRLTVL.

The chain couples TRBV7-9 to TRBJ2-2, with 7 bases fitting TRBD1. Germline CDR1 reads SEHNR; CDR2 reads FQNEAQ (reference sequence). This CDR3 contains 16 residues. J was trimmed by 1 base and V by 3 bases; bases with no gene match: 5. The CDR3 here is CASSFQRTGNTGELFF. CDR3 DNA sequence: TGTGCCAGCAGCTTCCAAAGGACAGGGAACACCGGGGAGCTGTTTTTT.

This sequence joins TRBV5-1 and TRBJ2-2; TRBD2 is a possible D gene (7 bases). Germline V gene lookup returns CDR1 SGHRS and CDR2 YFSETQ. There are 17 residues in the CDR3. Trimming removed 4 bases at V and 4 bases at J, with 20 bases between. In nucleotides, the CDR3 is TGCGCCAGCAGCATGATGGGGCGGGGGCAGAGCACCGGGGAGCTGTTTTTT. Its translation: CASSMMGRGQSTGELFF.

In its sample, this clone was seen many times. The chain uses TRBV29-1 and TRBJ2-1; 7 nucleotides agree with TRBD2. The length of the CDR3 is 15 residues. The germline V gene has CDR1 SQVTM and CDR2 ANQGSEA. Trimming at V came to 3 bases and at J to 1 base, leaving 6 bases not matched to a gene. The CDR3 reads CSVDRLADSYNEQFF. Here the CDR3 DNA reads TGCAGCGTTGATAGGCTAGCGGATTCCTACAATGAGCAGTTCTTC.

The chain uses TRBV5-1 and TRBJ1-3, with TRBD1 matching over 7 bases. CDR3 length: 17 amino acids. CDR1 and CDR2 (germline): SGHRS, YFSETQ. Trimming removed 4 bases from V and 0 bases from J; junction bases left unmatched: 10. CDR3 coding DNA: TGCGCCAGCAGCCAGGGGACAGCGGGCCTCTCTGGAAACACCATATATTTT. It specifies CASSQGTAGLSGNTIYF.

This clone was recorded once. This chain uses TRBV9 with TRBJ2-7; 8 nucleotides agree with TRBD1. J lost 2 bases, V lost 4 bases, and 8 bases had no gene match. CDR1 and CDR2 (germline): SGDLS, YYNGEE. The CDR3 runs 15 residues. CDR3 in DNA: TGTGCCAGCAGCCCAGAGACAGGGGCTCCCTACGAGCAGTACTTC. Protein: CASSPETGAPYEQYF.

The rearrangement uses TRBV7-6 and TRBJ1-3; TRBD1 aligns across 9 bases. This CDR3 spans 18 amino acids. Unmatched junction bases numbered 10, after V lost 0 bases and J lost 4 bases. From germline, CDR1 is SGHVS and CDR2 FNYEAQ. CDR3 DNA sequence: TGTGCCAGCAGCTTAGCGGGACAGGGAGTAATTTACGGAAACACCATATATTTT. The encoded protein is CASSLAGQGVIYGNTIYF.

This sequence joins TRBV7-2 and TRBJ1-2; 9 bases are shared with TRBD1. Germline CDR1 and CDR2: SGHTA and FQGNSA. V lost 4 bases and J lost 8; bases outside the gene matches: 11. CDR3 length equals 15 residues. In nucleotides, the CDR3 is TGTGCCAGCAGCTCCTCACAGGGGGCATTAAGAGGCTACACCTTC. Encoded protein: CASSSSQGALRGYTF.